Following are 11 T cell receptor beta chains from one sample sequenced in a study of blood T cell repertoires in COVID-19. Repertoires were generated with immunoSEQ multiplex PCR, while TCRdb's copy carries only in-frame clones and drops some. The sample holds about 280,000 clones, approximately 86% seen once. The sequenced material came from peripheral blood. The receptor source for this set is a woman aged 25 to 39 who had recovered from COVID-19.

The V and J genes are TRBV2 and TRBJ1-1; 9 bases fit TRBD1. The germline CDR1 and CDR2 sequences are SNHLY and FYNNEI. CDR3 length: 12 residues. The V gene end was trimmed by 6 bases and the J gene end by 8 bases; junction bases not matched to a gene: 4. CDR3 nucleotides: TGTGCCAGCAGCAACAGGGGGCCCGAAGCTTTCTTT. Protein: CASSNRGPEAFF.

This clone is a singleton in its sample. The V and J genes are TRBV19 and TRBJ2-6; 7 bases match TRBD1. V lost 7 bases, J lost 2 bases, and 5 bases stayed unmatched. Germline-derived CDR1 and CDR2 are LNHDA and SQIVND (reference sequence). There are 15 residues in the CDR3. CDR3 nucleotide sequence: TGTGCCAGTAACACCGACAGGGCTGGGGCCAACGTCCTGACTTTC. As protein: CASNTDRAGANVLTF. The full variable domain, in which reference TRBV19 and TRBJ2-6 provide the parts outside the CDR3, is DGGITQSPKYLFRKEGQNVTLSCEQNLNHDAMYWYRQDPGQGLRLIYYSQIVNDFQKGDIAEGYSVSREKKESFPLTVTSAQKNPTAFYLCASNTDRAGANVLTFGAGSRLTVL.

This clone was counted a single time. DNA of the CDR3: TGTGCCAGCAGCTTCCAGGGAGGGTGGAATGAGCAGTTCTTC. Protein sequence: CASSFQGGWNEQFF. V usage is TRBV7-2 and J usage is TRBJ2-1; 7 bases align to TRBD2. With 3 bases clipped from V and 7 bases from J, the junction kept 6 bases outside the gene matches. The CDR3 is 14 amino acids. CDR1 is SGHTA, CDR2 FQGNSA, per germline.

V usage is TRBV5-1 and J usage is TRBJ2-5; D is uncertain. The CDR3 length is 13 residues. CDR1 is SGHRS, CDR2 YFSETQ, per germline. The V end lost 4 bases, the J end lost 5 bases, and 12 bases lay between the germline ends. This CDR3 is CASSLDVAETQYF. CDR3 in DNA: TGCGCCAGCAGCCTGGATGTTGCGGAGACCCAGTACTTC.

V gene TRBV28 combines with J gene TRBJ2-1; TRBD2 aligns across 11 bases. This CDR3 contains 15 residues. The V gene's germline CDR1 is MDHEN and CDR2 SYDVKM. V lost 5 bases and J lost 3; bases outside the gene matches: 3. For the CDR3, the DNA is TGTGCCAGCAGTCTCGGGACTAGCGGCTACAATGAGCAGTTCTTC. This translates into CASSLGTSGYNEQFF. The variable domain in full, completed from reference TRBV28 and TRBJ2-1, reads DVKVTQSSRYLVKRTGEKVFLECVQDMDHENMFWYRQDPGLGLRLIYFSYDVKMKEKGDIPEGYSVSREKKERFSLILESASTNQTSMYLCASSLGTSGYNEQFFGPGTRLTVL.

The V and J genes are TRBV19 and TRBJ2-7; 7 nucleotides align to TRBD1. J lost 0 bases, V lost 0 bases, and 2 bases had no gene match. CDR1 is LNHDA, CDR2 SQIVND, per germline (reference sequence). The CDR3 totals 15 residues. The CDR3 DNA reads as TGTGCCAGTAGTATAGAGGGACAGAGCTCCTACGAGCAGTACTTC. Encoded protein: CASSIEGQSSYEQYF. The whole variable domain, filled in from reference TRBV19 and TRBJ2-7, reads DGGITQSPKYLFRKEGQNVTLSCEQNLNHDAMYWYRQDPGQGLRLIYYSQIVNDFQKGDIAEGYSVSREKKESFPLTVTSAQKNPTAFYLCASSIEGQSSYEQYFGPGTRLTVT.

The CDR3 protein is CASSQDVLGEGTNTGELFF. The DNA of the CDR3 is TGTGCCAGCAGCCAAGATGTCCTTGGGGAGGGAACGAACACCGGGGAGCTGTTTTTT. J is TRBJ2-2 and V is TRBV4-2; 7 bases match TRBD2. From germline, CDR1 is LGHNA and CDR2 YNFKEQ. CDR3 size: 19 residues. After removal of 0 bases from V and 0 bases from J, the junction contained 10 bases not matched to a gene.

V is TRBV19 and J is TRBJ1-1; a possible D gene is TRBD1 (5 bases). The CDR3 has 12 amino acids. V lost 7 bases and J lost 5, with 11 bases in between. Germline CDR1 LNHDA, CDR2 SQIVND (reference sequence). In nucleotides, the CDR3 is TGTGCCAGTACTAAGGGGAGGACTGAAGCTTTCTTT. Encoded protein: CASTKGRTEAFF. The complete variable domain, with remaining parts taken from reference TRBV19 and TRBJ1-1, reads DGGITQSPKYLFRKEGQNVTLSCEQNLNHDAMYWYRQDPGQGLRLIYYSQIVNDFQKGDIAEGYSVSREKKESFPLTVTSAQKNPTAFYLCASTKGRTEAFFGQGTRLTVV.

This clone has only a few counts. Additional DNA sequences in this sample encode the identical CDR3. This rearrangement joins TRBV19 to TRBJ2-7; TRBD1 aligns across 9 bases. The V and J ends lost 3 bases and 2 bases, in that order; junction bases with no gene match: 2. CDR1 LNHDA and CDR2 SQIVND come from the germline V gene (reference sequence). The CDR3 is 14 amino acids. CDR3 protein: CASSIGTGPYEQYF. CDR3 DNA: TGTGCCAGTAGTATCGGGACAGGGCCCTACGAGCAGTACTTC.

The chain is built from TRBV7-9 and TRBJ2-1; 8 bases agree with TRBD2. The V gene's germline CDR1 is SEHNR and CDR2 FQNEAQ (reference sequence). V lost 0 bases and J lost 7; bases outside the gene matches: 8. The CDR3 is 16 residues long. CDR3 coding DNA: TGTGCCAGCAGCTTAGCGTGGGCGGGGGGACTGAATGAGCAGTTCTTC. This codes for CASSLAWAGGLNEQFF.

The rearrangement joins TRBV3-1 (or the pseudogene TRBV3-2) to TRBJ2-1, with 8 bases aligning to TRBD1. The germline gives CDR1 LGHDT, CDR2 YNNKEL (reference sequence). J was trimmed by 5 bases and V by 4 bases; bases with no gene match: 7. The CDR3 runs to 15 residues. The CDR3 region has the DNA TGTGCCAGCAGCCGAAACAGGGGGTCGCACAATGAGCAGTTCTTC. Amino acid sequence: CASSRNRGSHNEQFF.